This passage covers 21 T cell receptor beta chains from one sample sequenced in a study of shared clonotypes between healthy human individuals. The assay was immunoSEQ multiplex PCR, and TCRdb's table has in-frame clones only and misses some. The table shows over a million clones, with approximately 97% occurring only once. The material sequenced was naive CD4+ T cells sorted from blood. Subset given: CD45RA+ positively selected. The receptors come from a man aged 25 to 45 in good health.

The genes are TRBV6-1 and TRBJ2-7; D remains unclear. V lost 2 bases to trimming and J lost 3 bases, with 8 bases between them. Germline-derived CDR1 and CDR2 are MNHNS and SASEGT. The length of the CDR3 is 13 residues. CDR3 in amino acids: CASSENRDYEQYF. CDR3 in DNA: TGTGCCAGCAGTGAAAACAGAGACTACGAGCAGTACTTC.

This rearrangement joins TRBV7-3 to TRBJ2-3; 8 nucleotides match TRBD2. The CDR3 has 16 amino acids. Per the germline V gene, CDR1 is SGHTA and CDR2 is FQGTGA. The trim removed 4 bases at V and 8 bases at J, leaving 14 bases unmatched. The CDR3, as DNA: TGTGCCAGCAGCTCCCCGGGGGGGGCCGGGGGTGGTACGCAGTATTTT. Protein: CASSSPGGAGGGTQYF.

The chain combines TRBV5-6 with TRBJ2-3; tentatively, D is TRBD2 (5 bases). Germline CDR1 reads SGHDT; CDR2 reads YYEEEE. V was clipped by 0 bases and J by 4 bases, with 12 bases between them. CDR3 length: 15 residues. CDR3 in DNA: TGTGCCAGCAGCTTGGGGGGTGGAGCGGCAGATACGCAGTATTTT. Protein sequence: CASSLGGGAADTQYF.

CDR3 coding DNA: TGTGCCACCAGCAGAGAGCCCCGACAGGGAGGCGAGCAGTACTTC. Its translation is CATSREPRQGGEQYF. The V call is TRBV15, the J call TRBJ2-7, with D perhaps TRBD1 (7 bases). This CDR3 region has 15 residues. The germline V and J ends were trimmed by 0 bases and 6 bases, with 15 bases remaining between them. Germline CDR1 is LNHNV and CDR2 is YYDKDF (reference sequence).

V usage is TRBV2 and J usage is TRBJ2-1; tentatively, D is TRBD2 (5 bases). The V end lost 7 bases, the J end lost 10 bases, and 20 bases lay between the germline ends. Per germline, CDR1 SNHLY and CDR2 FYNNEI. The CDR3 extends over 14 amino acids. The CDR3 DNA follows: TGTGCCAGCACAGAGAGTCTCCTAGCTGTGGAGCAGTTCTTC. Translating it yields CASTESLLAVEQFF.

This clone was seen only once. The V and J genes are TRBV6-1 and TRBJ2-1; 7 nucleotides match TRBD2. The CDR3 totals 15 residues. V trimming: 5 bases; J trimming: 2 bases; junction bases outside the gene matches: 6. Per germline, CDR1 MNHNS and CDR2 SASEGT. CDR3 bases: TGTGCCAGCAGTCCCAGCGGGACTACCTACAATGAGCAGTTCTTC. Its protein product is CASSPSGTTYNEQFF.

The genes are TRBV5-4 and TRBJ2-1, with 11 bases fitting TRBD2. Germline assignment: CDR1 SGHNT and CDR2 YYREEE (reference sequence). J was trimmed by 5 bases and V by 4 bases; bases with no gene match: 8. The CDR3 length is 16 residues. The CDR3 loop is CASSTPLAGVHNEQFF. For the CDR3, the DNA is TGTGCCAGCAGCACCCCACTAGCGGGAGTCCACAATGAGCAGTTCTTC.

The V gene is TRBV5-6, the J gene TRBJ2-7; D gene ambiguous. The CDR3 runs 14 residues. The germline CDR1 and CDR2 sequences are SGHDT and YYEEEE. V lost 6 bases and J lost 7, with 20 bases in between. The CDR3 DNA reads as TGTGCCAGCACCTTCCGCCGACCATTCCTGGAGCAGTACTTC. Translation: CASTFRRPFLEQYF.

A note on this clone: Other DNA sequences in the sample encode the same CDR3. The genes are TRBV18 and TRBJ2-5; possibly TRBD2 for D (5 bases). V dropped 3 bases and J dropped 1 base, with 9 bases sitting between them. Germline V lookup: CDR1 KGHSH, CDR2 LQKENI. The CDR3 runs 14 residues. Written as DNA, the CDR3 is TGTGCCAGCTCACCTCGAGGGTCCCAAGAGACCCAGTACTTC. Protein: CASSPRGSQETQYF.

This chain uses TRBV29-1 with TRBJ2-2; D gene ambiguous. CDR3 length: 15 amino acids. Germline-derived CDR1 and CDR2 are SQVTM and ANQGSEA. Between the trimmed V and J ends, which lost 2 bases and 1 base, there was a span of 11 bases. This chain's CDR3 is CSVEQWEKNTGELFF. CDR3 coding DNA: TGCAGCGTTGAACAGTGGGAAAAGAACACCGGGGAGCTGTTTTTT.

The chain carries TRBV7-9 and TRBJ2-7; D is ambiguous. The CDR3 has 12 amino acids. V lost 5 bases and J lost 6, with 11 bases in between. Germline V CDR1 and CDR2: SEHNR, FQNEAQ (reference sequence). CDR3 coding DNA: TGTGCCAGCAGCCCCCGCGCTAGCGAGCAGTACTTC. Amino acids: CASSPRASEQYF.

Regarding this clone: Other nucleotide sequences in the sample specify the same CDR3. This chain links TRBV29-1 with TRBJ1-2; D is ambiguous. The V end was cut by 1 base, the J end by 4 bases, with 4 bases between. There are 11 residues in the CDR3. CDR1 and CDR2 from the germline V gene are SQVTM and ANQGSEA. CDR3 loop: CSVEGGYGYTF. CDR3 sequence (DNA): TGCAGCGTTGAAGGGGGCTATGGCTACACCTTC.

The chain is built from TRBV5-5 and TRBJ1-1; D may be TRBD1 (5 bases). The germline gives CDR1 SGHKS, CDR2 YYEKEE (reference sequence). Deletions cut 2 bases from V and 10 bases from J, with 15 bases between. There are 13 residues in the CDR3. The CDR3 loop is CASSLDFMGGAFF. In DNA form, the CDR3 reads TGTGCCAGCAGCTTAGACTTTATGGGGGGAGCTTTCTTT.

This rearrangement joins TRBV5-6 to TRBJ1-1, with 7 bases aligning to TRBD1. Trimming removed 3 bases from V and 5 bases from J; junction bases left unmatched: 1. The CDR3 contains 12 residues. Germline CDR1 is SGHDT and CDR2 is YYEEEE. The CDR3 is CASSYRGTEAFF. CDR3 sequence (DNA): TGTGCCAGCAGCTACAGGGGTACTGAAGCTTTCTTT.

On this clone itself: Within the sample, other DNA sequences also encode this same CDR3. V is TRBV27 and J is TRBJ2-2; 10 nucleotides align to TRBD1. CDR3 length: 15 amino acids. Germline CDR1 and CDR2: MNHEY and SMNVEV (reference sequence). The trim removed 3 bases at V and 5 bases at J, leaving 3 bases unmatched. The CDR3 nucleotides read TGTGCCAGCAGTTTGCGGACAGGGGGAACCGGGGAGCTGTTTTTT. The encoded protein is CASSLRTGGTGELFF.

The CDR3 reads CASSGEYSGEQFF. DNA for the CDR3: TGTGCCAGCAGTGGCGAGTACAGTGGTGAGCAGTTCTTC. The rearrangement joins TRBV25-1 to TRBJ2-1; no reliable D call. This CDR3 region has 13 residues. Looked up from germline, CDR1 is MGHDK and CDR2 is SYGVNS. V was cut by 4 bases and J by 9 bases, with 13 bases left in between.

CDR3 region: CATSRDDRGRANVLTF. The CDR3 coding sequence is TGTGCCACCAGCAGAGACGACAGGGGGAGGGCCAACGTCCTGACTTTC. The chain uses TRBV15 and TRBJ2-6; 9 positions match TRBD1. The germline V gene has CDR1 LNHNV and CDR2 YYDKDF (reference sequence). This CDR3 spans 16 amino acids. V dropped 0 bases and J dropped 5; count of bases not matched to a gene: 2. Using reference TRBV15 and TRBJ2-6 for the parts outside the CDR3, the full variable domain is DAMVIQNPRYQVTQFGKPVTLSCSQTLNHNVMYWYQQKSSQAPKLLFHYYDKDFNNEADTPDNFQSRRPNTSFCFLDIRSPGLGDTAMYLCATSRDDRGRANVLTFGAGSRLTVL.

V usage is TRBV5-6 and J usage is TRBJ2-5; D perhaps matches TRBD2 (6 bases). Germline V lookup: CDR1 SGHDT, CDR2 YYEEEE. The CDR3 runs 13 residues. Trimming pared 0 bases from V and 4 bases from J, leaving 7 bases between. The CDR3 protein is CASSLERAETQYF. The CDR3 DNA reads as TGTGCCAGCAGCTTGGAGCGGGCAGAGACCCAGTACTTC.

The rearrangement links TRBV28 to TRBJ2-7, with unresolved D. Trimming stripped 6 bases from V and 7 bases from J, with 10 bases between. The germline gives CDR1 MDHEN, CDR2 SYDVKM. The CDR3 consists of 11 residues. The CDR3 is CASSTRWEQYF. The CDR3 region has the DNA TGTGCCAGCAGCACCCGGTGGGAGCAGTACTTC.

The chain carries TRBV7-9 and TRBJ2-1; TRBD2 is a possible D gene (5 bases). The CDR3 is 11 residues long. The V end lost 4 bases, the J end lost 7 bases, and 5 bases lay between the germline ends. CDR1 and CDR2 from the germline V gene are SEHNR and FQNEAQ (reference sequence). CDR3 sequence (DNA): TGTGCCAGCAGCTGGAGGAATGAGCAGTTCTTC. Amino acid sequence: CASSWRNEQFF. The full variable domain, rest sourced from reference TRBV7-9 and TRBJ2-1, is DTGVSQNPRHKITKRGQNVTFRCDPISEHNRLYWYRQTLGQGPEFLTYFQNEAQLEKSRLLSDRFSAERPKGSFSTLEIQRTEQGDSAMYLCASSWRNEQFFGPGTRLTVL.

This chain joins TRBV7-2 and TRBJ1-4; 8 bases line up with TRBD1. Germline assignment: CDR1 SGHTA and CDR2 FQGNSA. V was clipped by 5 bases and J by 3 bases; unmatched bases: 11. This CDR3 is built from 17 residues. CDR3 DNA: TGTGCCAGCAGCCGAGGACAGGGAGGGTCGCCTAATGAAAAACTGTTTTTT. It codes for CASSRGQGGSPNEKLFF. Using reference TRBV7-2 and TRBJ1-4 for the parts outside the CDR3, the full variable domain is GAGVSQSPSNKVTEKGKDVELRCDPISGHTALYWYRQSLGQGLEFLIYFQGNSAPDKSGLPSDRFSAERTGGSVSTLTIQRTQQEDSAVYLCASSRGQGGSPNEKLFFGSGTQLSVL.